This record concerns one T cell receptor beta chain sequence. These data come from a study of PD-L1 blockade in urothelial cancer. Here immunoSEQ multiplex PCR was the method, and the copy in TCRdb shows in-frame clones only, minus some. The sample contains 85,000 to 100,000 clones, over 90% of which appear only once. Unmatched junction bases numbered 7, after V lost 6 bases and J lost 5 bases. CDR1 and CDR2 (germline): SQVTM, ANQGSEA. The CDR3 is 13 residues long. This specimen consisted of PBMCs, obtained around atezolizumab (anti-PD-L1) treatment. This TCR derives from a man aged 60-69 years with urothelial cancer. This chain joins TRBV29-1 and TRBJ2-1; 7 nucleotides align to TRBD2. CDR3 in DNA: TGCAGCGTCTGCGATGGGGGGGACAATGAGCAGTTCTTC. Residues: CSVCDGGDNEQFF.